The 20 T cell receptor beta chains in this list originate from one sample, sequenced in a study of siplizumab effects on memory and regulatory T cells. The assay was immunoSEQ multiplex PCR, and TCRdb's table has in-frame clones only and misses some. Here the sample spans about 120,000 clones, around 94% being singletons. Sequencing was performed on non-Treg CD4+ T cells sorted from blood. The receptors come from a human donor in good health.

The CDR3 coding sequence is TGTGCCAGCATTTGGGACAGGGGAGAAGCTTTCTTT. Amino acids: CASIWDRGEAFF. The chain carries TRBV6-1 and TRBJ1-1, with 10 bases aligning to TRBD1. Germline V CDR1 and CDR2: MNHNS, SASEGT. There are 12 residues in the CDR3. Trimming removed 7 bases from V and 8 bases from J; junction bases left unmatched: 4.

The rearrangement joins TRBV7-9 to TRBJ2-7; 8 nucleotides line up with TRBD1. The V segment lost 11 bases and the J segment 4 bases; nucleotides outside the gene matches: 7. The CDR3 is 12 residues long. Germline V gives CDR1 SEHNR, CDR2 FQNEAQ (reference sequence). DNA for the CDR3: TGTGCCTCGGGGACAGGACAATACGAGCAGTACTTC. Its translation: CASGTGQYEQYF. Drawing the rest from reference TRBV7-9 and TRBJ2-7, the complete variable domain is DTGVSQNPRHKITKRGQNVTFRCDPISEHNRLYWYRQTLGQGPEFLTYFQNEAQLEKSRLLSDRFSAERPKGSFSTLEIQRTEQGDSAMYLCASGTGQYEQYFGPGTRLTVT.

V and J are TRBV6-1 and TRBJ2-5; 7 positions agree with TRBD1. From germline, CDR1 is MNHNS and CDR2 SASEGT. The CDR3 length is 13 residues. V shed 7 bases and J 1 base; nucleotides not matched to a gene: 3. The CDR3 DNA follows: TGTGCCAGCAAACGACAGGGCCAAGAGACCCAGTACTTC. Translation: CASKRQGQETQYF.

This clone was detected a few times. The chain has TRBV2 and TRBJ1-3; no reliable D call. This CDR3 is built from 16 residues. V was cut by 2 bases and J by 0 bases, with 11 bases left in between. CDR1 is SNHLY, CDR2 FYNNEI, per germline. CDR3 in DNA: TGTGCCAGCAGTGAATTACCGCTAACCTCTGGAAACACCATATATTTT. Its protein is CASSELPLTSGNTIYF. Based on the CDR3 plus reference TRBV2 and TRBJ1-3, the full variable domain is EPEVTQTPSHQVTQMGQEVILRCVPISNHLYFYWYRQILGQKVEFLVSFYNNEISEKSEIFDDQFSVERPDGSNFTLKIRSTKLEDSAMYFCASSELPLTSGNTIYFGEGSWLTVV.

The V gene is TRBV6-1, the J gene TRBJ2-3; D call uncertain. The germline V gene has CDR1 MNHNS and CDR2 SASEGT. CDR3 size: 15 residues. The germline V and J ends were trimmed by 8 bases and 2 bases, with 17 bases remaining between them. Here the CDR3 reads CASLLAQSLTDTQYF. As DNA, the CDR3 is TGTGCCAGCCTTTTGGCACAAAGCCTCACAGATACGCAGTATTTT.

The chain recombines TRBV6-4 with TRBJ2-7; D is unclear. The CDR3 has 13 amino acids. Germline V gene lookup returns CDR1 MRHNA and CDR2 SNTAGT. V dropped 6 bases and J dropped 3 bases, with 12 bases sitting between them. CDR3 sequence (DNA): TGTGCCAGCAGCGTAAGTCCAGGCTACGAGCAGTACTTC. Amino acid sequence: CASSVSPGYEQYF.

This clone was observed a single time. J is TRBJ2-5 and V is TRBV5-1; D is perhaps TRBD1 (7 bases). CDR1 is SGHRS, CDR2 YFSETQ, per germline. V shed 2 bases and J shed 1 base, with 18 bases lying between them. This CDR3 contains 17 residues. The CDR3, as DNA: TGCGCCAGCAGCTTTGCGGGACAGACTAATCCCCAAGAGACCCAGTACTTC. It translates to CASSFAGQTNPQETQYF. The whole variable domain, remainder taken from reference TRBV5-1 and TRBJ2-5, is KAGVTQTPRYLIKTRGQQVTLSCSPISGHRSVSWYQQTPGQGLQFLFEYFSETQRNKGNFPGRFSGRQFSNSRSEMNVSTLELGDSALYLCASSFAGQTNPQETQYFGPGTRLLVL.

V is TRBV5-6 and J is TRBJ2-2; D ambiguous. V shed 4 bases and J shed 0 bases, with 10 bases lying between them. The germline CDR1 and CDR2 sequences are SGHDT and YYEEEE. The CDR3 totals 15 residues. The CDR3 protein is CASSLDGTNTGELFF. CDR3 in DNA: TGTGCCAGCAGCCTGGACGGAACGAACACCGGGGAGCTGTTTTTT. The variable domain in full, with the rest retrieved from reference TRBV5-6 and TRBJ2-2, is DAGVTQSPTHLIKTRGQQVTLRCSPKSGHDTVSWYQQALGQGPQFIFQYYEEEERQRGNFPDRFSGHQFPNYSSELNVNALLLGDSALYLCASSLDGTNTGELFFGEGSRLTVL.

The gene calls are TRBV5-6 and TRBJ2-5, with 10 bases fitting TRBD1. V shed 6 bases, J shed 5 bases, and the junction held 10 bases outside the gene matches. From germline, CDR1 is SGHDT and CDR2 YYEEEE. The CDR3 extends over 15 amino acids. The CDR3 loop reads CASTHATGGRETQYF. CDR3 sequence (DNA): TGTGCCAGCACCCACGCGACAGGGGGCAGGGAGACCCAGTACTTC.

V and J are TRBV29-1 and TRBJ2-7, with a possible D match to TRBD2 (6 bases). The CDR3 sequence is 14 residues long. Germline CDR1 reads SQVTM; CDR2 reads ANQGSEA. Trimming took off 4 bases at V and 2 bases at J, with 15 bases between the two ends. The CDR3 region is CSVGQGRGTYEQYF. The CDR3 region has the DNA TGCAGCGTTGGTCAGGGCCGGGGGACCTACGAGCAGTACTTC.

DNA of the CDR3: TGTGCCAGCAGCTTAATGGCGGTCAAGTATGGCTACACCTTC. It specifies CASSLMAVKYGYTF. V gene TRBV7-2 combines with J gene TRBJ1-2; D is ambiguous. CDR1 SGHTA and CDR2 FQGNSA come from the germline V gene. V lost 2 bases, J lost 5 bases, and 12 bases lay in between. The CDR3 contains 14 residues.

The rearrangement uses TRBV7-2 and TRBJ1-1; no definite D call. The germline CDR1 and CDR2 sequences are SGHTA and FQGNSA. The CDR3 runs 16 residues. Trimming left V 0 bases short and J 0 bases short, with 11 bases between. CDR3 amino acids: CASSLAVTALNTEAFF. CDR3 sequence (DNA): TGTGCCAGCAGCTTAGCGGTGACGGCCTTGAACACTGAAGCTTTCTTT.

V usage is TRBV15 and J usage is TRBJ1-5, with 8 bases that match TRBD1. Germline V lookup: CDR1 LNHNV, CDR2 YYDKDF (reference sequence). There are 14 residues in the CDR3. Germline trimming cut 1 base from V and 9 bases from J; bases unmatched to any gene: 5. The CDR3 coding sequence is TGTGCCACCAGCAGAGGGGGGACAGGCACGCCCCAGCATTTT. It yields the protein CATSRGGTGTPQHF. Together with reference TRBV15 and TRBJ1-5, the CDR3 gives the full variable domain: DAMVIQNPRYQVTQFGKPVTLSCSQTLNHNVMYWYQQKSSQAPKLLFHYYDKDFNNEADTPDNFQSRRPNTSFCFLDIRSPGLGDTAMYLCATSRGGTGTPQHFGDGTRLSIL.

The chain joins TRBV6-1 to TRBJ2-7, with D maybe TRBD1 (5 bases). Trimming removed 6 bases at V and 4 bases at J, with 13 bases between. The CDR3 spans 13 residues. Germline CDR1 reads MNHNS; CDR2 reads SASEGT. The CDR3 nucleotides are TGTGCCAGCAGCAGTTTAAAGGGGTACGAGCAGTACTTC. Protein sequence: CASSSLKGYEQYF.

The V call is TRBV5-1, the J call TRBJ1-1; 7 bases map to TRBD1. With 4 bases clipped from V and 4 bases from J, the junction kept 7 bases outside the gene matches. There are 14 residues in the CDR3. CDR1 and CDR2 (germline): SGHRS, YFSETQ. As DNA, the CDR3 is TGCGCCAGCAGCGTTAATCAGGGGGGCACTGAAGCTTTCTTT. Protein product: CASSVNQGGTEAFF.

CDR3 amino acids: CASGDRAYEQYF. In nucleotides, the CDR3 is TGTGCCAGTGGGGACAGGGCCTACGAGCAGTACTTC. The chain employs TRBV19 and TRBJ2-7, with 9 bases matching TRBD1. After removal of 8 bases from V and 2 bases from J, the junction contained 1 base not matched to a gene. The CDR3 is 12 amino acids. Germline V lookup: CDR1 LNHDA, CDR2 SQIVND (reference sequence). Complete variable domain (other parts from reference TRBV19 and TRBJ2-7): DGGITQSPKYLFRKEGQNVTLSCEQNLNHDAMYWYRQDPGQGLRLIYYSQIVNDFQKGDIAEGYSVSREKKESFPLTVTSAQKNPTAFYLCASGDRAYEQYFGPGTRLTVT.

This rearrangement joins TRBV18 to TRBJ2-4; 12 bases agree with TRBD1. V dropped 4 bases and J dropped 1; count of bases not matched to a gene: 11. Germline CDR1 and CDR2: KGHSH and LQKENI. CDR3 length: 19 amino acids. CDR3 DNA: TGTGCCAGCTCACTCTCCGGGACAGGGGGCTCGGTGGCCAAAAACATTCAGTACTTC. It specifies CASSLSGTGGSVAKNIQYF.

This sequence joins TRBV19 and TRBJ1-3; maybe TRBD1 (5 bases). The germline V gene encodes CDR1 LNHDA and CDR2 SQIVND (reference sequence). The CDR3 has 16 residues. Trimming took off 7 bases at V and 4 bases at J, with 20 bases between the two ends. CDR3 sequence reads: CASNAADSLAGNTIYF. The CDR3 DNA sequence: TGTGCCAGTAACGCCGCCGACAGCTTAGCCGGAAACACCATATATTTT. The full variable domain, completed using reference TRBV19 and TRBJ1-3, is DGGITQSPKYLFRKEGQNVTLSCEQNLNHDAMYWYRQDPGQGLRLIYYSQIVNDFQKGDIAEGYSVSREKKESFPLTVTSAQKNPTAFYLCASNAADSLAGNTIYFGEGSWLTVV.

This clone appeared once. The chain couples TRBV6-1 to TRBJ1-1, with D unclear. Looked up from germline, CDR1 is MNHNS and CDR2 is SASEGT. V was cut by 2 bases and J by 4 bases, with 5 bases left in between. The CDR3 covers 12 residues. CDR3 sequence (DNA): TGTGCCAGCAGTGAACGTGGCACTGAAGCTTTCTTT. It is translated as CASSERGTEAFF.

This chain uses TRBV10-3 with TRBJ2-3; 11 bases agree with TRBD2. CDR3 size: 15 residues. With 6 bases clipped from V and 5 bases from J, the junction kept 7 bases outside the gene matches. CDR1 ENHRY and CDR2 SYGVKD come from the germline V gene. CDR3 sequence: CAISLSGGVRDTQYF. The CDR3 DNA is TGTGCCATCAGCCTTAGCGGGGGGGTGAGAGATACGCAGTATTTT.